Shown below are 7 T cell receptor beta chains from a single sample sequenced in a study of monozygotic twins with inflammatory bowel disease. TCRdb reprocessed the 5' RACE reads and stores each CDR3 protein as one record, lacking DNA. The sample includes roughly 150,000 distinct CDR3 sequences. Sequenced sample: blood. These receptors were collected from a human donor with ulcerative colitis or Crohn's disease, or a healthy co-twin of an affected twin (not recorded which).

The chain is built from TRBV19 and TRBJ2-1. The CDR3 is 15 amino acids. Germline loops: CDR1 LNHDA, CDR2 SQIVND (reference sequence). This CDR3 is CASRETGVAYNEQFF.

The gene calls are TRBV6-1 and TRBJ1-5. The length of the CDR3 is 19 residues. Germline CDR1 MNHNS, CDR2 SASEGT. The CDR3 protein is CASSDGAARKTSGNQPQHF.

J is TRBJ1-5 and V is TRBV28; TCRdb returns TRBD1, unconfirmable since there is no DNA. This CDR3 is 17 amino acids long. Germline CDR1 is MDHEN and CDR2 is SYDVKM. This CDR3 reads CASSFRQGGGGNQPQHF. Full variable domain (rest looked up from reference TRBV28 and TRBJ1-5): DVKVTQSSRYLVKRTGEKVFLECVQDMDHENMFWYRQDPGLGLRLIYFSYDVKMKEKGDIPEGYSVSREKKERFSLILESASTNQTSMYLCASSFRQGGGGNQPQHFGDGTRLSIL.

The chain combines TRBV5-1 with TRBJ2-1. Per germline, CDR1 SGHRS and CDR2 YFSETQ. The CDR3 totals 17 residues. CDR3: CASSLAVSGRFYNEQFF.

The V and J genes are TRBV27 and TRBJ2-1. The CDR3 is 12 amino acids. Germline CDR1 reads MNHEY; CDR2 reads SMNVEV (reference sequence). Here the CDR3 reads CASSLSGNEQFF.

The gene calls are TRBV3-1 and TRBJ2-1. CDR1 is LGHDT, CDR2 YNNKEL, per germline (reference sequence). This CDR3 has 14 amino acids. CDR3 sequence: CASSHGPYVNEQFF.

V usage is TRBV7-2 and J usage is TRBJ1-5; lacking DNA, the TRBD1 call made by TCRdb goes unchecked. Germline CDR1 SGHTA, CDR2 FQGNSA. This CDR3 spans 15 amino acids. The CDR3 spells CASSQQVALNQPQHF.